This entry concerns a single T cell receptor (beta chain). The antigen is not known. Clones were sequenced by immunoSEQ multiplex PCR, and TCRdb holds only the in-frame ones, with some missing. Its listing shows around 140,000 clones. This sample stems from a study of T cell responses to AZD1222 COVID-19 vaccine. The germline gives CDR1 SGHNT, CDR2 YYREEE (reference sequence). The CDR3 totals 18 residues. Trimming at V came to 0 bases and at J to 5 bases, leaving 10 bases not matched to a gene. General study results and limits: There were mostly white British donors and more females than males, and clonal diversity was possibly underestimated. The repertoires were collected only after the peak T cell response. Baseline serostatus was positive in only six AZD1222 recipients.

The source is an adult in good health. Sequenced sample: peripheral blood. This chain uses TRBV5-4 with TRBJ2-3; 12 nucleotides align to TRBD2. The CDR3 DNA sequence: TGTGCCAGCAGCTTGGGACTAGCGGGGGCCTGGGGGGGAGATACGCAGTATTTT. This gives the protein CASSLGLAGAWGGDTQYF.